This T cell receptor (beta chain) came from a study of glioma-infiltrating T cells. The wider study: Presurgical dexamethasone in glioma patients lasted six or fewer days. Blood libraries targeted 4.5- to 10-fold coverage of roughly 920,000 T cells.

This clonotype was recorded many times. The CDR3 runs 11 residues. CDR1 and CDR2 from the germline V gene are MNHNS and SASEGT. Deletions cut 8 bases from V and 5 bases from J, with 9 bases between. Using RNA template, CDR3s of TCR alpha and beta were amplified with iRepertoire arm-PCR. MiXCR, run by TCRdb on the multiplex PCR reads, gives a single entry per CDR3 protein. Of 300,000 to 400,000 distinct CDR3 sequences in the sample, about two fifths were seen once. Source material: glioma tissue, nonneoplastic brain tissue, or PBMCs (not recorded which). V gene TRBV6-1 combines with J gene TRBJ1-1; D is perhaps TRBD1 (5 bases). The receptor was derived from a human donor with low-grade glioma or glioblastoma, undergoing nonglioma brain surgery, or in good health (not recorded which). The CDR3 spells CASWGWTEAFF. As DNA, the CDR3 is TGTGCCAGCTGGGGGTGGACTGAAGCTTTCTTT.